A selection of T cell receptor beta chains follows, all from one sample in a study of early T cells in non-severe SARS-CoV-2 infection. A single record per CDR3 protein comes from TCRdb applying MiXCR to the 5' RACE reads. The data hold roughly 120,000 distinct CDR3 sequences, with just under 15% observed a single time. Sequenced material: whole blood. These receptors came from an adult who was a healthcare worker with PCR-confirmed SARS-CoV-2 infection or an uninfected control (not recorded which). Each CDR3 is given with its conserved first and last residue.

V gene,CDR3 protein
TRBV7-9,CASSVENQPQHF
TRBV5-4,CASSWGRNTEAFF
TRBV7-6,CASSSLRNTEAFF
TRBV20-1,CSATGTGPTEAFF
TRBV7-8,CASSNRGQGDGYTF
TRBV10-3,CAIGIQGLDGYTF
TRBV19,CASSIQGATNEKLFF
TRBV15,CATSREQGINEKLFF
TRBV18,CASSPSQRVYEQYF
TRBV12-3/TRBV12-4,CASSLMAATGELFF
TRBV20-1,CSARSSGANVLTF
TRBV7-2,CASSLLVAPYNEQFF
TRBV4-1,CASSQAQGNTIYF
TRBV24-1,CATSDLRRAPYNEQFF
TRBV11-2,CASSSLRENTGELFF
TRBV10-2,CASGGWGQGNEQFF
TRBV3-1,CASSQVSAGGRGYGYTF
TRBV5-1,CASSLGRGTADTQYF
TRBV7-2,CASSPGIPRGNEQFF
TRBV12-3/TRBV12-4,CASSLPGEEGYTF
TRBV6-5,CASSPEGGVYNEQFF
TRBV5-1,CASSPWRPNTEAFF
TRBV7-9,CASSLPGLEGNEQFF
TRBV5-4,CASSRRLEAEAFF
TRBV7-8,CASSRGLDTLEQFF
TRBV28,CASSLAGGSQETQYF